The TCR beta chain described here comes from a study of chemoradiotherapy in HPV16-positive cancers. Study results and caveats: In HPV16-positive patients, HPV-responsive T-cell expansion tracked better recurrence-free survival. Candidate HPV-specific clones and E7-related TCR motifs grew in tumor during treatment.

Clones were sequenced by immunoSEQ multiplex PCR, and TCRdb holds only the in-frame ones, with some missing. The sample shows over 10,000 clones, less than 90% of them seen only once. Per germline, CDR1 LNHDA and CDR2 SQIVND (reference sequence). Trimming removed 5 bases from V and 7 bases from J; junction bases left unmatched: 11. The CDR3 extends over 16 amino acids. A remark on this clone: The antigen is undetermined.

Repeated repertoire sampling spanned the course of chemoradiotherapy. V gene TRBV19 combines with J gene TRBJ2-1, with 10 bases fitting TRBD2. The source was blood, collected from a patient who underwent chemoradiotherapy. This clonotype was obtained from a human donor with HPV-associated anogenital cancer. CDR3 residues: CASSSLAGATTNEQFF. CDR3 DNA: TGTGCCAGTAGTTCTCTAGCGGGGGCCACAACGAATGAGCAGTTCTTC.